Following are 18 T cell receptor beta chains from one sample sequenced in a study of blood T cell repertoires in COVID-19. The table came from immunoSEQ multiplex PCR; TCRdb's copy has only in-frame clones and leaves some out. The repertoire holds 150,000 to 200,000 clones, with roughly 87% as singletons. Sequencing used PBMCs or T cells enriched from blood (not recorded which). These TCRs come from a human donor with acute COVID-19. The donor label of this sample is uncertain.

This clone was counted between two and nine times. The chain has TRBV6-4 and TRBJ2-1, with 10 bases that match TRBD2. In germline, CDR1 is MRHNA, CDR2 SNTAGT. J gave up 5 bases and V 5 bases, and 6 bases lay outside the gene matches. The CDR3 spans 15 residues. CDR3 sequence (DNA): TGTGCCAGCAGTATAAGCGGGGGGGACCACAATGAGCAGTTCTTC. This translates into CASSISGGDHNEQFF.

The chain couples TRBV3-1 (or the pseudogene TRBV3-2) to TRBJ1-5, with TRBD1 as a possible D gene (5 bases). This CDR3 comprises 14 residues. The germline V and J ends were trimmed by 0 bases and 2 bases, with 5 bases remaining between them. Per germline, CDR1 LGHDT and CDR2 YNNKEL (reference sequence). DNA for the CDR3: TGTGCCAGCAGCCAAGAAGGGGGCAATCAGCCCCAGCATTTT. This gives the protein CASSQEGGNQPQHF.

The chain couples TRBV4-3 to TRBJ1-3, with unresolved D. The ends were cut back, 4 bases at V and 0 bases at J, with 19 bases in the middle. The germline CDR1 and CDR2 sequences are LGHNA and YSLEER. The CDR3 has 18 residues. The CDR3 sequence is CASSPTAGTSSSGNTIYF. The CDR3 nucleotides read TGCGCCAGCAGCCCAACGGCAGGTACAAGCAGCTCTGGAAACACCATATATTTT.

A few counts support this clone. The genes are TRBV10-1 and TRBJ2-7; tentatively, D is TRBD2 (6 bases). The V gene lost 0 bases and the J gene lost 5 bases, with 14 bases spanning the gap. CDR3 length: 15 residues. Looked up from germline, CDR1 is WNHNN and CDR2 is SYGVQD (reference sequence). The CDR3 nucleotides read TGCGCCAGCAGTGAGTCGATAGCGGCCGGGAACGAGCAGTACTTC. Translating gives CASSESIAAGNEQYF.

This clone is a singleton in its sample. The chain combines TRBV10-3 with TRBJ1-5; possibly TRBD1 for D (6 bases). The CDR3 is 16 amino acids. Deletions cut 3 bases from V and 4 bases from J, with 16 bases between. Per the germline V gene, CDR1 is ENHRY and CDR2 is SYGVKD. CDR3 bases: TGTGCCATCAGTGATAATAAGGGGGTACGGAATCAGCCCCAGCATTTT. It codes for CAISDNKGVRNQPQHF.

V and J are TRBV2 and TRBJ1-2; 11 nucleotides line up with TRBD1. J lost 4 bases, V lost 6 bases, and 4 bases had no gene match. Looked up from germline, CDR1 is SNHLY and CDR2 is FYNNEI. There are 14 residues in the CDR3. CDR3 region: CASRSGTGGYGYTF. CDR3 coding DNA: TGTGCCAGCAGGTCCGGGACAGGGGGCTATGGCTACACCTTC.

J is TRBJ2-6 and V is TRBV3-1 (or the pseudogene TRBV3-2); D perhaps matches TRBD1 (6 bases). CDR1 and CDR2 from the germline V gene are LGHDT and YNNKEL (reference sequence). This CDR3 spans 17 amino acids. Trimming cost V 3 bases and J 1 base, with 13 bases left between them. The CDR3 DNA is TGTGCCAGCAGCCATCCGGACAGATGGTCTGGGGCCAACGTCCTGACTTTC. Protein: CASSHPDRWSGANVLTF.

This clone has just a few counts. V gene TRBV20-1 combines with J gene TRBJ1-4; a possible D gene is TRBD1 (6 bases). Between the trimmed V and J ends, which lost 3 bases and 8 bases, there was a span of 13 bases. Germline CDR1 is DFQATT and CDR2 is SNEGSKA (reference sequence). This CDR3 comprises 13 residues. DNA for the CDR3: TGCAGTGCTAGTTACAGGGAAGGAGAAAAACTGTTTTTT. The encoded protein is CSASYREGEKLFF.

The chain has TRBV13 and TRBJ2-1, with D tentatively TRBD1 (5 bases). The CDR3 contains 13 residues. Trimming cost V 5 bases and J 5 bases, with 10 bases left between them. Looked up from germline, CDR1 is PRHDT and CDR2 is FYEKMQ (reference sequence). The CDR3 DNA reads TGTGCCAGCAGCCCCCCGACAGACAATGAGCAGTTCTTC. It encodes CASSPPTDNEQFF. The variable domain in full, completed from reference TRBV13 and TRBJ2-1, reads AAGVIQSPRHLIKEKRETATLKCYPIPRHDTVYWYQQGPGQDPQFLISFYEKMQSDKGSIPDRFSAQQFSDYHSELNMSSLELGDSALYFCASSPPTDNEQFFGPGTRLTVL.

The chain links TRBV7-3 to TRBJ1-1; unclear D gene. The ends were cut back, 2 bases at V and 1 base at J, with 8 bases in the middle. This CDR3 has 14 residues. Germline CDR1 is SGHTA and CDR2 is FQGTGA. CDR3 nucleotides: TGTGCCAGCAGCTTATCTCCCAGGAACACTGAAGCTTTCTTT. Translation: CASSLSPRNTEAFF. The full variable domain, completed using reference TRBV7-3 and TRBJ1-1, is GAGVSQTPSNKVTEKGKYVELRCDPISGHTALYWYRQSLGQGPEFLIYFQGTGAADDSGLPNDRFFAVRPEGSVSTLKIQRTERGDSAVYLCASSLSPRNTEAFFGQGTRLTVV.

The J gene is TRBJ2-3, the V gene TRBV3-1 (or the pseudogene TRBV3-2); 8 bases agree with TRBD2. Germline CDR1 LGHDT, CDR2 YNNKEL (reference sequence). The trim removed 0 bases at V and 5 bases at J, leaving 10 bases unmatched. The CDR3 runs to 17 residues. The CDR3, as DNA: TGTGCCAGCAGCCAAGAGTTTACGGGACTAGGCGAAGATACGCAGTATTTT. It yields the protein CASSQEFTGLGEDTQYF.

The chain carries TRBV7-8 and TRBJ2-4, with D unclear. Germline lookup yields CDR1 SGHVS and CDR2 FQNEAQ. The germline V and J ends were trimmed by 5 bases and 9 bases, with 11 bases remaining between them. The CDR3 loop spans 12 amino acids. CDR3 amino acids: CASSRLVGIQYF. CDR3 coding DNA: TGTGCCAGCAGCCGTCTAGTGGGCATTCAGTACTTC.

CDR3 nucleotide sequence: TGCGCCAGCAGCTGGGGACAGGGCTTAGAGACCCAGTACTTC. Amino acid sequence: CASSWGQGLETQYF. The chain joins TRBV5-1 to TRBJ2-5; 9 nucleotides align to TRBD1. V shed 3 bases and J 4 bases; nucleotides not matched to a gene: 4. The CDR3 spans 14 residues. The germline CDR1 and CDR2 sequences are SGHRS and YFSETQ. The full variable domain, rest sourced from reference TRBV5-1 and TRBJ2-5, is KAGVTQTPRYLIKTRGQQVTLSCSPISGHRSVSWYQQTPGQGLQFLFEYFSETQRNKGNFPGRFSGRQFSNSRSEMNVSTLELGDSALYLCASSWGQGLETQYFGPGTRLLVL.

The V gene is TRBV2, the J gene TRBJ1-2; D not resolved. The V and J ends lost 7 bases and 1 base respectively, with 16 bases between them. Germline CDR1 reads SNHLY; CDR2 reads FYNNEI. The CDR3 totals 15 residues. CDR3 bases: TGTGCCAGCATTTTTTCCACAACAGTTAACTATGGCTACACCTTC. Its protein is CASIFSTTVNYGYTF.

The CDR3 protein is CASRGRADTQYF. The CDR3 bases are TGTGCCAGCAGGGGCAGGGCGGATACGCAGTATTTT. The gene calls are TRBV27 and TRBJ2-3; perhaps TRBD1 as D (5 bases). Per the germline V gene, CDR1 is MNHEY and CDR2 is SMNVEV (reference sequence). The CDR3 covers 12 residues. The V end lost 6 bases, the J end lost 6 bases, and 10 bases lay between the germline ends.

The J gene is TRBJ2-7, the V gene TRBV19, with D possibly TRBD2 on 7 matching bases. The CDR3 runs 12 residues. Germline V lookup: CDR1 LNHDA, CDR2 SQIVND (reference sequence). V was pared by 9 bases and J by 2 bases, with 11 bases between. The CDR3 DNA follows: TGTGCCAGGCGGGGGCCTACCTACGAGCAGTACTTC. This sequence encodes CARRGPTYEQYF.

There are a few counts of this clone. This chain connects TRBV7-8 to TRBJ1-3, with 8 bases identical to TRBD1. CDR3 length: 15 amino acids. The V segment lost 5 bases and the J segment 8 bases; nucleotides outside the gene matches: 11. Looked up from germline, CDR1 is SGHVS and CDR2 is FQNEAQ. The CDR3 nucleotides read TGTGCCAGCAGCCCTCGGCGGCAGGGGGCATACACCATATATTTT. It specifies CASSPRRQGAYTIYF. The full variable domain, its missing parts supplied by reference TRBV7-8 and TRBJ1-3, is GAGVSQSPRYKVAKRGQDVALRCDPISGHVSLFWYQQALGQGPEFLTYFQNEAQLDKSGLPSDRFFAERPEGSVSTLKIQRTQQEDSAVYLCASSPRRQGAYTIYFGEGSWLTVV.

The V gene is TRBV7-2, the J gene TRBJ1-2, with 7 bases fitting TRBD1. Germline V gene sequence: CDR1 SGHTA, CDR2 FQGNSA. The CDR3 consists of 13 residues. Trimming at V came to 4 bases and at J to 3 bases, leaving 2 bases not matched to a gene. DNA for the CDR3: TGTGCCAGCAGCTGGGGACAGTACTATGGCTACACCTTC. This codes for CASSWGQYYGYTF.